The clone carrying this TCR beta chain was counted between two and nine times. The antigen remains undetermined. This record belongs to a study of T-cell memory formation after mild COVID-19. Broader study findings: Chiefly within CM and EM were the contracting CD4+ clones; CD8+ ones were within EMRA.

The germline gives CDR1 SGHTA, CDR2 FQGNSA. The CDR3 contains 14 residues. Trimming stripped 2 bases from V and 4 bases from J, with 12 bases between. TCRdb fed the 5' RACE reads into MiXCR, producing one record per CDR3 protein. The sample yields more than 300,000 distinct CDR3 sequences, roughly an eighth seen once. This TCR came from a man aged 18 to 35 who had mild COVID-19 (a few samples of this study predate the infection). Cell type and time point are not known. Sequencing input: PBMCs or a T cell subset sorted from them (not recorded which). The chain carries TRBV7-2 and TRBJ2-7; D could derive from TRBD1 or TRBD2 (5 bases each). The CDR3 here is CASSLQGPGYEQYV. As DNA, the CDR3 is TGTGCCAGCAGCTTACAGGGACCGGGTTACGAGCAGTACGTC.